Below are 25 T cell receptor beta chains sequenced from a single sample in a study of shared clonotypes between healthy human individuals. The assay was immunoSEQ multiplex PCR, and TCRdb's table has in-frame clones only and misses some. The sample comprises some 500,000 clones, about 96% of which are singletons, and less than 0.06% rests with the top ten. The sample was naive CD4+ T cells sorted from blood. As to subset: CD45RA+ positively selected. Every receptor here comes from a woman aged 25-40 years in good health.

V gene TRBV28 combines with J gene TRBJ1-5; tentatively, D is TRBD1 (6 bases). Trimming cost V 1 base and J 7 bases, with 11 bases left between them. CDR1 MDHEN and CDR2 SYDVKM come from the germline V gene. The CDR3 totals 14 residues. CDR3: CASSLYRAGQPQHF. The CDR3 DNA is TGTGCCAGCAGTTTATACAGGGCAGGGCAGCCCCAGCATTTT.

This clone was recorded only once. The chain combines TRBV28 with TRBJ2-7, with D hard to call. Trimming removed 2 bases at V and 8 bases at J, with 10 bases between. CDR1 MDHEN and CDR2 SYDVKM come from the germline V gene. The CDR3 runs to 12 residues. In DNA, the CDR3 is TGTGCCAGCAGTTTAAATCCGAACAAGCAGTACTTC. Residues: CASSLNPNKQYF.

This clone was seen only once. The CDR3 is CASSLFILRDFLTDTQYF. CDR3 DNA: TGTGCCAGCAGTTTGTTTATCCTCCGGGACTTTCTCACAGATACGCAGTATTTT. The V call is TRBV28, the J call TRBJ2-3; tentative D call: TRBD2 (6 bases). The CDR3 length is 18 residues. Germline V gene lookup returns CDR1 MDHEN and CDR2 SYDVKM. V lost 3 bases to trimming and J lost 2 bases, with 21 bases between them.

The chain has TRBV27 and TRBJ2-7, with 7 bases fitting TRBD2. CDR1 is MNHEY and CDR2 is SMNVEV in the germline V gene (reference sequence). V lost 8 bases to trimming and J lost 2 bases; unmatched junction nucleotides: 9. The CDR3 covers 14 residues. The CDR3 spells CASGRGSGPYEQYF. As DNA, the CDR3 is TGTGCCAGCGGGAGGGGTAGCGGCCCCTACGAGCAGTACTTC.

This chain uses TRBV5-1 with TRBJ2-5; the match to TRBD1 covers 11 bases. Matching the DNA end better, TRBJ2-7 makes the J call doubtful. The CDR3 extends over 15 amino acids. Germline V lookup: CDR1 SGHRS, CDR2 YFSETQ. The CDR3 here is CASSPDRGRFVEQYF. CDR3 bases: TGCGCCAGCAGCCCGGACAGGGGGCGATTCGTCGAGCAGTACTTC.

The CDR3 loop is CASSWDPYPSNEQFF. The CDR3 DNA sequence: TGTGCCAGCAGCTGGGACCCTTACCCTTCCAATGAGCAGTTCTTC. The genes are TRBV5-5 and TRBJ2-1, with D perhaps given as TRBD1 or TRBD2 (5 bases each). Trimming removed 3 bases from V and 6 bases from J, with 16 bases in between. The CDR3 runs 15 residues. CDR1 is SGHKS, CDR2 YYEKEE, per germline (reference sequence).

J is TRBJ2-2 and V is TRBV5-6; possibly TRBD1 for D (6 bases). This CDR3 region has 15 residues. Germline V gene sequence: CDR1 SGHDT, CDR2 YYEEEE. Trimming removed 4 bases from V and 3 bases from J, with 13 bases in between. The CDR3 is CASSRWGRDTGELFF. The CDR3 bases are TGTGCCAGCAGCCGGTGGGGGCGCGACACCGGGGAGCTGTTTTTT. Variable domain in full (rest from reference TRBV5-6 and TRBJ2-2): DAGVTQSPTHLIKTRGQQVTLRCSPKSGHDTVSWYQQALGQGPQFIFQYYEEEERQRGNFPDRFSGHQFPNYSSELNVNALLLGDSALYLCASSRWGRDTGELFFGEGSRLTVL.

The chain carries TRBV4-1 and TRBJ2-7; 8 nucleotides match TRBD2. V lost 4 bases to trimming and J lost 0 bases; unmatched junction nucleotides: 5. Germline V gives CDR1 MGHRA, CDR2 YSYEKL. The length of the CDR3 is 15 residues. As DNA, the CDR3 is TGCGCCAGCAGCCGACCTGGGACTAGCTCCTACGAGCAGTACTTC. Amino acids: CASSRPGTSSYEQYF.

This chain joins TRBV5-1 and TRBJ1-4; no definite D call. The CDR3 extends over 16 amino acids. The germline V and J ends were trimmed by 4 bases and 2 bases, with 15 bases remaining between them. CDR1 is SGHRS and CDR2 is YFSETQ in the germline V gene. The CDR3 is CASSPSSRSTNEKLFF. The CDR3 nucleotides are TGCGCCAGCAGCCCTAGTTCGAGGTCCACTAATGAAAAACTGTTTTTT.

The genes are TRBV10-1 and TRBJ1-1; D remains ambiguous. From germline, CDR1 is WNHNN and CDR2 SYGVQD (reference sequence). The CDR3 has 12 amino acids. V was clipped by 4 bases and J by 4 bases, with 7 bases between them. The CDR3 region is CASSAGLTEAFF. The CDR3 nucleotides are TGCGCCAGCAGTGCGGGTCTCACTGAAGCTTTCTTT.

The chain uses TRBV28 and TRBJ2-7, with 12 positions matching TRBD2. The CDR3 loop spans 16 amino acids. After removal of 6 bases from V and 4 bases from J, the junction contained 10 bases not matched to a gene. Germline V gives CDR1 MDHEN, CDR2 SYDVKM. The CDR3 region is CASRGETSGSGYEQYF. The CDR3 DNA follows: TGTGCCAGCAGGGGGGAGACTAGCGGGAGTGGTTACGAGCAGTACTTC.

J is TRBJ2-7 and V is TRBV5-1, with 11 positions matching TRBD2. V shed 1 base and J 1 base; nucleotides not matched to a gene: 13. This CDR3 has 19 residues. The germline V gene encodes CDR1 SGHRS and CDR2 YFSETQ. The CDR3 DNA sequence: TGCGCCAGCAGCTTGCCCCTTACTAGCGGGAGTGGAGGATCCTACGAGCAGTACTTC. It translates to CASSLPLTSGSGGSYEQYF.

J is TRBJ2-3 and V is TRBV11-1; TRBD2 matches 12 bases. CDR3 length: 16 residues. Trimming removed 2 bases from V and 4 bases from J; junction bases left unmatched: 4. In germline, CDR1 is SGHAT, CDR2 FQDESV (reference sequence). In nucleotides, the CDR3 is TGTGCCAGCAGCTTACGACTAGCGGGAGCCTCAGATACGCAGTATTTT. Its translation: CASSLRLAGASDTQYF. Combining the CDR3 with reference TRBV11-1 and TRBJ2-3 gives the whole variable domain EAEVAQSPRYKITEKSQAVAFWCDPISGHATLYWYRQILGQGPELLVQFQDESVVDDSQLPKDRFSAERLKGVDSTLKIQPAELGDSAMYLCASSLRLAGASDTQYFGPGTRLTVL.

CDR3 residues: CASSPRLEGGPGTDTQYF. CDR3 nucleotide sequence: TGTGCCAGCTCACCGAGGTTGGAGGGAGGGCCTGGGACAGATACGCAGTATTTT. The J gene is TRBJ2-3, the V gene TRBV18; 7 bases align to TRBD2. CDR1 and CDR2 from the germline V gene are KGHSH and LQKENI. This CDR3 spans 18 amino acids. Trimming removed 3 bases from V and 3 bases from J; junction bases left unmatched: 15.

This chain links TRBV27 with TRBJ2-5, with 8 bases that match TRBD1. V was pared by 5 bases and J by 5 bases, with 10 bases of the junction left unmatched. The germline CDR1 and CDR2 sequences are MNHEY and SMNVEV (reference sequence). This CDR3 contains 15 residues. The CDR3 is CASSITSTGDETQYF. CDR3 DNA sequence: TGTGCCAGCAGTATCACCTCGACAGGGGATGAGACCCAGTACTTC.

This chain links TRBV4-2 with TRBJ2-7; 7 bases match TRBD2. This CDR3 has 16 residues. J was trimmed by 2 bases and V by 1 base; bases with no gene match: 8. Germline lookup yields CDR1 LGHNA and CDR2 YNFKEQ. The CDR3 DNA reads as TGTGCCAGCAGCCAAGGTCGGGCTAGCGGAGCCTACGAGCAGTACTTC. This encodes CASSQGRASGAYEQYF.

DNA of the CDR3: TGTGCCAGCAGTACTCTTTTGAATCAAGTCTATGGCTACACCTTC. Protein sequence: CASSTLLNQVYGYTF. The V call is TRBV6-5, the J call TRBJ1-2; no reliable D call. V was cut by 5 bases and J by 4 bases, with 17 bases left in between. CDR1 MNHEY and CDR2 SVGAGI come from the germline V gene. The CDR3 is 15 amino acids.

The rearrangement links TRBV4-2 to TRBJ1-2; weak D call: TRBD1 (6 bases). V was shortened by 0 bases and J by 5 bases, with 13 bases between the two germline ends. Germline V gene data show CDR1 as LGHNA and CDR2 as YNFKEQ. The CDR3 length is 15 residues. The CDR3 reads CASSQDTTGRYGYTF. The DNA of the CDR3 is TGTGCCAGCAGCCAAGATACCACAGGGCGGTATGGCTACACCTTC.

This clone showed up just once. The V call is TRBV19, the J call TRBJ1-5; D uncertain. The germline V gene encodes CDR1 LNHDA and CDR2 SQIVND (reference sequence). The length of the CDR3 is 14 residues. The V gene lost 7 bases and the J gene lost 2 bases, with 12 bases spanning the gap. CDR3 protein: CASTGHRRNQPQHF. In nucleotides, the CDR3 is TGTGCCAGTACCGGGCACCGCCGCAATCAGCCCCAGCATTTT. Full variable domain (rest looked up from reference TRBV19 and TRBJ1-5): DGGITQSPKYLFRKEGQNVTLSCEQNLNHDAMYWYRQDPGQGLRLIYYSQIVNDFQKGDIAEGYSVSREKKESFPLTVTSAQKNPTAFYLCASTGHRRNQPQHFGDGTRLSIL.

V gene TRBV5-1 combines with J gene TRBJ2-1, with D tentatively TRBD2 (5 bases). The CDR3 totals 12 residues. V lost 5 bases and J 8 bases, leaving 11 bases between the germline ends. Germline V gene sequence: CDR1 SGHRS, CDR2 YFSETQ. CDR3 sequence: CASRQTDYEQFF. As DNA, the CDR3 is TGCGCCAGCAGACAGACGGACTATGAGCAGTTCTTC.

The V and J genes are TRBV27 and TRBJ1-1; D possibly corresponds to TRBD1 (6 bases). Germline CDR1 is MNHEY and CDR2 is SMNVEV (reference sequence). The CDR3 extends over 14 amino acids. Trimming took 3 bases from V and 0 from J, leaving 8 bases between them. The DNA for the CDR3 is TGTGCCAGCAGTTTTAAGGGGGTGAACACTGAAGCTTTCTTT. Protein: CASSFKGVNTEAFF.

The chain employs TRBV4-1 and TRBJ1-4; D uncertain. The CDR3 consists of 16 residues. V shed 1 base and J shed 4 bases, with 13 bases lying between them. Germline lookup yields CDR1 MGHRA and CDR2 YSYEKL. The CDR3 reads CASSQVLRRGNEKLFF. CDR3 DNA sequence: TGCGCCAGCAGCCAAGTACTTCGCCGCGGTAATGAAAAACTGTTTTTT.

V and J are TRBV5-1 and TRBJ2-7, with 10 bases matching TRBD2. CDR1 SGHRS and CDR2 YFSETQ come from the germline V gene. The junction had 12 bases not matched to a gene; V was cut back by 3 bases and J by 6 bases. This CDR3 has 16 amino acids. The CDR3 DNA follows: TGCGCCAGCAGCTCGAACGGCATAGCGGGAGGACGCGAGCAGTACTTC. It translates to CASSSNGIAGGREQYF.

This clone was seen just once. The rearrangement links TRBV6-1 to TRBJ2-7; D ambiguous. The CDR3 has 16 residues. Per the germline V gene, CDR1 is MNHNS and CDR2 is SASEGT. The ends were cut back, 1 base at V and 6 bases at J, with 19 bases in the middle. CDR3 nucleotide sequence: TGTGCCAGCAGTGAAGGATGGCAGGTATTTGTCGGCGAGCAGTACTTC. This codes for CASSEGWQVFVGEQYF.

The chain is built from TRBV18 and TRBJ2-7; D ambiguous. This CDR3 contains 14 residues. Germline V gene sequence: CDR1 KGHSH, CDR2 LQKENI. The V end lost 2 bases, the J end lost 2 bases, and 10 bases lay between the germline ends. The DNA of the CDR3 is TGTGCCAGCTCACCAGGTATCCGCCCCTACGAGCAGTACTTC. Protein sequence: CASSPGIRPYEQYF.